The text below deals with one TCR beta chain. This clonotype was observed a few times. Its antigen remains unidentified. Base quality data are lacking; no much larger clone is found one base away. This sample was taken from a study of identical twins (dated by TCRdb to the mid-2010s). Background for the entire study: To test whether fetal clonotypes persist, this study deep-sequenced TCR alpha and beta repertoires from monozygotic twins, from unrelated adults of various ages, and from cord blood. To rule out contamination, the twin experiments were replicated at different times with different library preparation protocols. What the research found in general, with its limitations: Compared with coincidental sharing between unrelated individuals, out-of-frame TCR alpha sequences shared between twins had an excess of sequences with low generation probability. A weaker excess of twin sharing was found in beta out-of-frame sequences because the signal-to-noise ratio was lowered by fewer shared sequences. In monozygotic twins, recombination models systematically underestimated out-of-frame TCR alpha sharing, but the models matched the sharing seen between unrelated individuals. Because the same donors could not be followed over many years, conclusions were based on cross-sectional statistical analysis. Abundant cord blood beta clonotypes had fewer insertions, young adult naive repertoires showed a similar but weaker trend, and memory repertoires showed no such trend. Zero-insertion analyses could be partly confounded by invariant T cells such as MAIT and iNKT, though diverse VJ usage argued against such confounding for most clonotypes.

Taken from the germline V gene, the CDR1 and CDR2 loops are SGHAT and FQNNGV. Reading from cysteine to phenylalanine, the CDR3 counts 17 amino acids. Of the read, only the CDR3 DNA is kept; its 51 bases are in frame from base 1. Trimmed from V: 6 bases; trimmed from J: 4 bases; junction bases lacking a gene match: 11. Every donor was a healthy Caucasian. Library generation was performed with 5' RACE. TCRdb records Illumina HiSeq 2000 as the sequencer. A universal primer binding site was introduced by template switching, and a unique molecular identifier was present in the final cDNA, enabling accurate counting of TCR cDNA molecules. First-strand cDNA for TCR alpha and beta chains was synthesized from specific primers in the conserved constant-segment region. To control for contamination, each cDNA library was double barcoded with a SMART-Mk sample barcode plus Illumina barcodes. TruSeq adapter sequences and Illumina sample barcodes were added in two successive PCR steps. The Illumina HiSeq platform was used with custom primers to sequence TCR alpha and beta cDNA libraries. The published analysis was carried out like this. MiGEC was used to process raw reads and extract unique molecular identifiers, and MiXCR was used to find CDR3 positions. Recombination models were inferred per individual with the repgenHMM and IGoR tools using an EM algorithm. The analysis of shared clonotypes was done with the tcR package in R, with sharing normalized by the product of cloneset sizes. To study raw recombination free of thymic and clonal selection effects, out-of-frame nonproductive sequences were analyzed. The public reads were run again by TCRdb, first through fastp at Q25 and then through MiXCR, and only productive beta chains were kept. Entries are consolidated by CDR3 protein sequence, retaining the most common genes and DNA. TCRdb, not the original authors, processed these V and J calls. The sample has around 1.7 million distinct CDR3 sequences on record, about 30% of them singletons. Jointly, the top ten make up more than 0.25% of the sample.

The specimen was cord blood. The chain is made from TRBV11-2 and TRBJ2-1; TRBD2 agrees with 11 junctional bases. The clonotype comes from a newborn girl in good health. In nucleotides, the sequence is TGTGCCAGCAGTCCAGGCCTCGGACTAGCGGGTTACAATGAGCAGTTCTTC. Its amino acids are CASSPGLGLAGYNEQFF. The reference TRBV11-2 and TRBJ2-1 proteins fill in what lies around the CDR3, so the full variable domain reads EAGVAQSPRYKIIEKRQSVAFWCNPISGHATLYWYQQILGQGPKLLIQFQNNGVVDDSQLPKDRFSAERLKGVDSTLKIQPAKLEDSAVYLCASSPGLGLAGYNEQFFGPGTRLTVL.